This TCR beta chain is from a study of cytomegalovirus exposure and HLA in healthy donors. Study background: About 80 million unique TCRs from HLA-typed donors were held in an early data release.

On this clone itself: Its antigen is as yet unknown.

Study observations and caveats: Common viral pathogens were later found to be apparently linked to several of the most significant clusters. CMV serostatus alone was available as immune exposure information. Cytomegalovirus-associated TCR beta chains were listed, numbering 150 to 200.

Amplification used 60 Vbeta primers and 13 Jbeta primers. This table comes from immunoSEQ multiplex PCR, and its TCRdb copy is limited to in-frame clones, with some not included. The table lists fewer than 150,000 clones, over 65% of them singletons. Sequenced sample: PBMCs. The clonotype was recovered from a man aged 45 to 65 in good health and CMV-seronegative.

DNA for the CDR3: TGCGCCAGCAGCCTGGGACAGTATAGCAATCAGCCCCAGCATTTT. It is translated as CASSLGQYSNQPQHF. V usage is TRBV5-1 and J usage is TRBJ1-5, with 7 bases fitting TRBD1. Germline trimming cut 4 bases from V and 0 bases from J; bases unmatched to any gene: 4. Germline assignment: CDR1 SGHRS and CDR2 YFSETQ. The CDR3 extends over 15 amino acids.